Shown below are 19 T cell receptor beta chains from a single sample sequenced in a study of blood T cell repertoires in COVID-19. Sequencing used immunoSEQ multiplex PCR; TCRdb keeps in-frame clones, though not all of them. The table lists about 400,000 clones, approximately 91% of them singletons, with 2% to 2.5% in the top ten. Sequenced material: PBMCs or T cells enriched from blood (not recorded which). These receptors all stem from a woman aged 40 to 50 with acute COVID-19.

The chain couples TRBV27 to TRBJ2-7, with 10 bases fitting TRBD1. The CDR3 spans 14 residues. V lost 3 bases to trimming and J lost 6 bases; unmatched junction nucleotides: 5. The germline gives CDR1 MNHEY, CDR2 SMNVEV (reference sequence). CDR3 protein: CASSLWGQGSEQYF. Written as DNA, the CDR3 is TGTGCCAGCAGTTTGTGGGGACAGGGGTCCGAGCAGTACTTC.

The chain combines TRBV3-1 (or the pseudogene TRBV3-2) with TRBJ1-2, with a possible D match to TRBD1 (6 bases). The V gene's germline CDR1 is LGHDT and CDR2 YNNKEL (reference sequence). The CDR3 totals 14 residues. Trimming took 3 bases from V and 8 from J, leaving 16 bases between them. In nucleotides, the CDR3 is TGTGCCAGCAGCCACAGGGGAAAAGACTCAGGCTACACCTTC. Translating it yields CASSHRGKDSGYTF.

There are a few counts of this clone. Other DNA sequences in the same sample also yield this CDR3. The V and J genes are TRBV5-1 and TRBJ1-1; the D gene is possibly TRBD1 (5 bases). Trimming stripped 0 bases from V and 3 bases from J, with 9 bases between. Germline V CDR1 and CDR2: SGHRS, YFSETQ. The CDR3 is 14 residues long. The CDR3 DNA reads as TGCGCCAGCAGCTTGGGCCAGGGATACACTGAAGCTTTCTTT. Translated: CASSLGQGYTEAFF.

V is TRBV24-1 and J is TRBJ2-1, with D possibly TRBD1 on 6 matching bases. Germline lookup yields CDR1 KGHDR and CDR2 SFDVKD. The V end was cut by 0 bases, the J end by 8 bases, with 7 bases between. CDR3 length equals 13 residues. CDR3 nucleotides: TGTGCCACCAGTGATTTGCAGGGGCATGAGCAGTTCTTC. Residues: CATSDLQGHEQFF.

The chain uses TRBV7-2 and TRBJ1-5; D is undetermined. The germline V gene encodes CDR1 SGHTA and CDR2 FQGNSA. The CDR3 runs 14 residues. V lost 2 bases and J lost 3, with 8 bases in between. The CDR3 DNA is TGTGCCAGCAGCTTATCAGGACTCAATCAGCCCCAGCATTTT. Its protein product is CASSLSGLNQPQHF.

The chain links TRBV6-6 to TRBJ1-6, with a possible D match to TRBD1 (6 bases). Looked up from germline, CDR1 is MNHNY and CDR2 is SVGAGI (reference sequence). The germline V and J ends were trimmed by 0 bases and 10 bases, with 16 bases remaining between them. The CDR3 runs 16 residues. CDR3 nucleotide sequence: TGTGCCAGCAGTTACTCAGGGGAGGGGGGAGGATCACCCCTCCACTTT. The encoded protein is CASSYSGEGGGSPLHF.

CDR3 protein: CAISDPRASGGSYNEQFF. The CDR3 DNA reads TGTGCCATCAGCGATCCACGGGCTAGCGGGGGGTCCTACAATGAGCAGTTCTTC. The chain combines TRBV10-3 with TRBJ2-1; 11 nucleotides align to TRBD2. The CDR3 spans 18 residues. V dropped 6 bases and J dropped 1; count of bases not matched to a gene: 11. Germline assignment: CDR1 ENHRY and CDR2 SYGVKD.

DNA for the CDR3: TGTGCCTGGAGTCCTAGCGGGATCGAGCAGTACTTC. It codes for CAWSPSGIEQYF. This rearrangement joins TRBV30 to TRBJ2-7; 9 positions match TRBD2. Germline V gene sequence: CDR1 GTSNPN, CDR2 SVGIG (reference sequence). The CDR3 length is 12 residues. Unmatched junction bases numbered 2, after V lost 2 bases and J lost 6 bases.

The J gene is TRBJ2-7, the V gene TRBV6-5, with TRBD2 matching 10 bases. The germline CDR1 and CDR2 sequences are MNHEY and SVGAGI. Trimming removed 4 bases from V and 3 bases from J; junction bases left unmatched: 3. The CDR3 is 14 amino acids. The CDR3 sequence is CASSSPSGSYEQYF. The CDR3 DNA reads as TGTGCCAGCAGTTCTCCTAGCGGGAGCTACGAGCAGTACTTC.

This rearrangement joins TRBV12-3 or TRBV12-4 to TRBJ1-2; maybe TRBD1 (5 bases). V was trimmed by 7 bases and J by 7 bases, leaving 13 bases between them. This CDR3 has 12 residues. CDR3 amino acids: CASTRGGRGYTF. The CDR3 DNA reads as TGTGCCAGCACCCGCGGGGGTCGTGGCTACACCTTC.

The sample holds one count of this clone. The chain joins TRBV7-2 to TRBJ2-7; 14 nucleotides agree with TRBD2. The germline CDR1 and CDR2 sequences are SGHTA and FQGNSA. The CDR3 is 16 amino acids. The junction had 5 bases not matched to a gene; V was cut back by 2 bases and J by 5 bases. CDR3 amino acids: CASSLTTSGGANEQYF. The CDR3 DNA sequence: TGTGCCAGCAGCTTAACGACTAGCGGGGGGGCCAACGAGCAGTACTTC.

The chain carries TRBV12-3 or TRBV12-4 and TRBJ1-1; 9 bases are shared with TRBD1. The ends lost 4 bases at V and 8 bases at J; junction bases unmatched: 2. CDR3 length: 12 residues. CDR3 nucleotide sequence: TGTGCCAGCAGTTCAGACAGGGGGGAAGCTTTCTTT. Translation: CASSSDRGEAFF.

V usage is TRBV30 and J usage is TRBJ1-5, with D unresolved. The germline V gene encodes CDR1 GTSNPN and CDR2 SVGIG (reference sequence). Deletions cut 0 bases from V and 7 bases from J, with 13 bases between. The CDR3 totals 14 residues. The CDR3 protein is CAWSVPEVFQPQHF. CDR3 DNA sequence: TGTGCCTGGAGTGTACCAGAGGTGTTCCAGCCCCAGCATTTT.

J is TRBJ1-2 and V is TRBV3-1 (or the pseudogene TRBV3-2); weak D call: TRBD1 (6 bases). Germline V lookup: CDR1 LGHDT, CDR2 YNNKEL (reference sequence). Trimming left V 3 bases short and J 5 bases short, with 7 bases between. The CDR3 consists of 12 residues. The CDR3: CASSQGAYGYTF. The CDR3 DNA follows: TGTGCCAGCAGCCAGGGGGCTTATGGCTACACCTTC.

This clone was picked up a small number of times. CDR3 in DNA: TGTGCCAGCAGCCCGGACAGACCGGAGACCCAGTACTTC. Protein product: CASSPDRPETQYF. The V gene is TRBV7-9, the J gene TRBJ2-5; D might be TRBD1 (6 bases). The germline V gene has CDR1 SEHNR and CDR2 FQNEAQ (reference sequence). The CDR3 has 13 residues. Trimming took 5 bases from V and 5 from J, leaving 12 bases between them. The full variable domain, in which reference TRBV7-9 and TRBJ2-5 provide the parts outside the CDR3, is DTGVSQNPRHKITKRGQNVTFRCDPISEHNRLYWYRQTLGQGPEFLTYFQNEAQLEKSRLLSDRFSAERPKGSFSTLEIQRTEQGDSAMYLCASSPDRPETQYFGPGTRLLVL.

The chain recombines TRBV5-1 with TRBJ1-4; TRBD1 aligns across 11 bases. Trimming at V came to 4 bases and at J to 7 bases, leaving 3 bases not matched to a gene. There are 14 residues in the CDR3. Germline-derived CDR1 and CDR2 are SGHRS and YFSETQ. The CDR3 DNA reads as TGCGCCAGCAGCGGCGGGACAGGGGGTGAAAAACTGTTTTTT. It yields the protein CASSGGTGGEKLFF.

The chain carries TRBV12-3 or TRBV12-4 and TRBJ2-4, with D maybe TRBD2 (6 bases). Trimming cost V 4 bases and J 9 bases, with 7 bases left between them. The CDR3 extends over 11 amino acids. DNA of the CDR3: TGTGCCAGCAGTTCCGGGGGCATTCAGTACTTC. Its translation is CASSSGGIQYF.

The chain couples TRBV5-4 to TRBJ1-2, with 8 nucleotides matching TRBD1. The V segment lost 2 bases and the J segment 1 base; nucleotides outside the gene matches: 7. The CDR3 is 16 amino acids. Germline V gene sequence: CDR1 SGHNT, CDR2 YYREEE (reference sequence). The CDR3 sequence: CASSFTGGGYNYGYTF. CDR3 bases: TGTGCCAGCAGCTTTACAGGGGGGGGCTATAACTATGGCTACACCTTC. Full variable domain (rest looked up from reference TRBV5-4 and TRBJ1-2): ETGVTQSPTHLIKTRGQQVTLRCSSQSGHNTVSWYQQALGQGPQFIFQYYREEENGRGNFPPRFSGLQFPNYSSELNVNALELDDSALYLCASSFTGGGYNYGYTFGSGTRLTVV.

The genes are TRBV7-2 and TRBJ2-7; weak D call: TRBD1 (5 bases). Germline CDR1 and CDR2: SGHTA and FQGNSA. There are 14 residues in the CDR3. Trimming removed 5 bases at V and 3 bases at J, with 14 bases between. The CDR3 DNA sequence: TGTGCCAGCAGCCCAGGTCAGGGTGGCTACGAGCAGTACTTC. Residues: CASSPGQGGYEQYF. Looking up the rest from reference TRBV7-2 and TRBJ2-7 gives the full variable domain: GAGVSQSPSNKVTEKGKDVELRCDPISGHTALYWYRQSLGQGLEFLIYFQGNSAPDKSGLPSDRFSAERTGGSVSTLTIQRTQQEDSAVYLCASSPGQGGYEQYFGPGTRLTVT.